Shown below are 26 T cell receptor beta chains from a single sample sequenced in a study of tumor-infiltrating lymphocytes in localized non-small cell lung cancer. The assay was immunoSEQ multiplex PCR, and TCRdb's table has in-frame clones only and misses some. Of over 15,000 clones listed, approximately 71% are singletons. The material sequenced was lung tumor tissue. Every receptor here comes from a human donor with non-small cell lung cancer.

The rearrangement links TRBV18 to TRBJ2-7; TRBD1 aligns across 9 bases. The trim removed 3 bases at V and 6 bases at J, leaving 12 bases unmatched. The V gene's germline CDR1 is KGHSH and CDR2 LQKENI. This CDR3 contains 16 residues. The CDR3 bases are TGTGCCAGCTCACCGTCCGGGACAGGGAACGGGGCCGAGCAGTACTTC. Translated, it gives CASSPSGTGNGAEQYF.

The gene calls are TRBV6-1 and TRBJ1-4; no firm D call. The germline V and J ends were trimmed by 3 bases and 10 bases, with 15 bases remaining between them. The CDR3 spans 14 residues. Germline loops: CDR1 MNHNS, CDR2 SASEGT. The CDR3 nucleotides read TGTGCCAGCAGTGATAGTAGGGTCGCGGTAAAACTGTTTTTT. Its protein is CASSDSRVAVKLFF.

The rearrangement links TRBV10-3 to TRBJ1-5; a weak D match, TRBD1 (6 bases). Trimming took 0 bases from V and 11 from J, leaving 11 bases between them. Per germline, CDR1 ENHRY and CDR2 SYGVKD. The CDR3 runs 13 residues. The CDR3 region has the DNA TGTGCCATCAGTGAGTCGATACGACAGGCCCAGCATTTT. This codes for CAISESIRQAQHF.

The rearrangement uses TRBV30 and TRBJ2-7; 9 bases map to TRBD2. The trim removed 2 bases at V and 1 base at J, leaving 15 bases unmatched. This CDR3 has 18 residues. The germline CDR1 and CDR2 sequences are GTSNPN and SVGIG (reference sequence). This CDR3 is CAWSKLAGASLRSYEQYF. Written as DNA, the CDR3 is TGTGCCTGGAGTAAGTTAGCGGGAGCTAGTCTAAGATCCTACGAGCAGTACTTC.

J is TRBJ2-7 and V is TRBV13; TRBD1 agrees at 7 bases. V trimming: 3 bases; J trimming: 4 bases; junction bases outside the gene matches: 6. The length of the CDR3 is 14 residues. Germline V CDR1 and CDR2: PRHDT, FYEKMQ (reference sequence). In nucleotides, the CDR3 is TGTGCCAGCAGCTTGGCCTCAGGGGGTTACGAGCAGTACTTC. It yields the protein CASSLASGGYEQYF. Together with reference TRBV13 and TRBJ2-7, the CDR3 gives the full variable domain: AAGVIQSPRHLIKEKRETATLKCYPIPRHDTVYWYQQGPGQDPQFLISFYEKMQSDKGSIPDRFSAQQFSDYHSELNMSSLELGDSALYFCASSLASGGYEQYFGPGTRLTVT.

This chain joins TRBV19 and TRBJ2-3; D might be TRBD1 (5 bases). V lost 6 bases, J lost 6 bases, and 10 bases lay in between. CDR1 and CDR2 from the germline V gene are LNHDA and SQIVND (reference sequence). The CDR3 has 12 residues. Here the CDR3 reads CASRLSGDTQYF. DNA for the CDR3: TGTGCCAGTAGACTTTCAGGGGATACGCAGTATTTT.

This clone was observed a handful of times. The chain carries TRBV15 and TRBJ2-2; D not resolved. The CDR3 is made up of 16 amino acids. The V end was cut by 0 bases, the J end by 8 bases, with 16 bases between. The germline gives CDR1 LNHNV, CDR2 YYDKDF (reference sequence). In DNA, the CDR3 is TGTGCCACCAGCAGAGATCCCCCTTCAGCCGGGGGGGAGCTGTTTTTT. Its translation: CATSRDPPSAGGELFF.

The J gene is TRBJ2-3, the V gene TRBV18; the match to TRBD2 covers 10 bases. The J segment lost 5 bases and the V segment lost 0 bases, leaving 5 bases of the junction unmatched. In germline, CDR1 is KGHSH, CDR2 LQKENI. The CDR3 loop spans 16 amino acids. The CDR3 sequence is CASSPPSSGGLDTQYF. CDR3 in DNA: TGTGCCAGCTCACCACCCTCTAGCGGGGGCTTAGATACGCAGTATTTT.

This chain connects TRBV11-2 to TRBJ2-5; TRBD2 aligns across 12 bases. Germline CDR1 is SGHAT and CDR2 is FQNNGV. V gave up 8 bases and J gave up 3 bases; unmatched junction bases: 7. The CDR3 is 15 residues long. The CDR3 loop reads CASRPGLAGKETQYF. In DNA form, the CDR3 reads TGTGCCAGCCGACCCGGACTAGCGGGGAAAGAGACCCAGTACTTC.

The V and J genes are TRBV10-3 and TRBJ1-1; 8 nucleotides line up with TRBD1. CDR3 size: 16 residues. V lost 6 bases, J lost 4 bases, and 13 bases stayed unmatched. In germline, CDR1 is ENHRY, CDR2 SYGVKD. CDR3 in amino acids: CAISTDRVSESTEAFF. The CDR3 bases are TGTGCCATCAGCACGGACAGGGTTTCGGAGAGCACTGAAGCTTTCTTT.

Only a few counts were recorded for this clone. The chain joins TRBV19 to TRBJ2-1; 8 positions agree with TRBD1. In germline, CDR1 is LNHDA, CDR2 SQIVND (reference sequence). This CDR3 contains 14 residues. Germline trimming cut 7 bases from V and 6 bases from J; bases unmatched to any gene: 8. The CDR3 protein is CASNKYTGGNEQFF. CDR3 DNA: TGTGCCAGTAATAAATATACAGGGGGCAATGAGCAGTTCTTC. Filled out from reference TRBV19 and TRBJ2-1, the complete variable domain reads DGGITQSPKYLFRKEGQNVTLSCEQNLNHDAMYWYRQDPGQGLRLIYYSQIVNDFQKGDIAEGYSVSREKKESFPLTVTSAQKNPTAFYLCASNKYTGGNEQFFGPGTRLTVL.

V gene TRBV5-6 combines with J gene TRBJ2-7; D is unclear. The CDR3 consists of 11 residues. The ends were cut back, 0 bases at V and 3 bases at J, with 1 base in the middle. The germline gives CDR1 SGHDT, CDR2 YYEEEE. For the CDR3, the DNA is TGTGCCAGCAGCTTGGGCTACGAGCAGTACTTC. It encodes CASSLGYEQYF.

This chain links TRBV6-6 with TRBJ1-5; D is possibly TRBD1 (6 bases). Trimming removed 10 bases at V and 0 bases at J, with 16 bases between. The CDR3 consists of 15 residues. Germline CDR1 MNHNY, CDR2 SVGAGI (reference sequence). CDR3 residues: CATMRGADSNQPQHF. The CDR3 nucleotides read TGTGCCACCATGCGGGGGGCGGATAGCAATCAGCCCCAGCATTTT.

This clone came up once. The chain is built from TRBV11-3 and TRBJ1-6; 8 bases map to TRBD1. Per germline, CDR1 SGHNT and CDR2 YENEEA. Trimming cost V 4 bases and J 4 bases; bases outside gene matches: 3. This CDR3 is 15 amino acids long. CDR3 DNA sequence: TGTGCCAGCAGCTCTCGGACAGGGTATAATTCACCCCTCCACTTT. Amino acids: CASSSRTGYNSPLHF.

The CDR3 loop is CASSQPGKRDNEQFF. As DNA, the CDR3 is TGCGCCAGCAGCCAACCGGGGAAGAGAGACAATGAGCAGTTCTTC. The chain carries TRBV4-1 and TRBJ2-1; maybe TRBD2 (5 bases). V shed 2 bases and J shed 5 bases, with 13 bases lying between them. Germline CDR1 MGHRA, CDR2 YSYEKL. This CDR3 has 15 residues.

The chain links TRBV6-5 to TRBJ2-1; perhaps TRBD2 as D (6 bases). V lost 2 bases and J 2 bases, leaving 10 bases between the germline ends. Germline V gene data show CDR1 as MNHEY and CDR2 as SVGAGI. This CDR3 is built from 15 residues. The CDR3 is CASSYGGGTYNEQFF. Written as DNA, the CDR3 is TGTGCCAGCAGTTACGGTGGGGGGACCTACAATGAGCAGTTCTTC.

In its sample, this clone is medium-sized. The chain uses TRBV28 and TRBJ1-2; D is ambiguous. Germline V gene sequence: CDR1 MDHEN, CDR2 SYDVKM. The CDR3 sequence is 14 residues long. V gave up 3 bases and J gave up 4 bases, with 12 bases separating them. In nucleotides, the CDR3 is TGTGCCAGCAGTTTTAATCCGACGGTCTATGGCTACACCTTC. Translation: CASSFNPTVYGYTF.

This clone has a handful of counts. The chain carries TRBV15 and TRBJ1-1; the match to TRBD1 covers 9 bases. Unmatched junction bases numbered 9, after V lost 2 bases and J lost 2 bases. The CDR3 totals 17 residues. Looked up from germline, CDR1 is LNHNV and CDR2 is YYDKDF (reference sequence). CDR3 loop: CATSRYGTGLFNTEAFF. The CDR3 nucleotides read TGTGCCACCAGCAGATACGGGACAGGGCTATTCAACACTGAAGCTTTCTTT.

The chain employs TRBV11-2 and TRBJ2-3; weak D call: TRBD1 (5 bases). V lost 7 bases, J lost 4 bases, and 15 bases lay in between. The germline CDR1 and CDR2 sequences are SGHAT and FQNNGV. The CDR3 spans 14 residues. The CDR3 DNA follows: TGTGCCAGCAACCCCAGGGTCAGCTCAGATACGCAGTATTTT. Residues: CASNPRVSSDTQYF.

V usage is TRBV7-3 and J usage is TRBJ2-3, with 8 bases identical to TRBD2. This CDR3 spans 15 amino acids. Losses at the gene ends were 3 bases for V and 5 bases for J; bases not matched to a gene: 7. Germline V gives CDR1 SGHTA, CDR2 FQGTGA. The CDR3 spells CASSFAGTRGDTQYF. CDR3 nucleotide sequence: TGTGCCAGCAGCTTCGCCGGGACTAGGGGAGATACGCAGTATTTT.

This chain connects TRBV19 to TRBJ1-5, with D hard to call. The CDR3 runs to 15 residues. V lost 0 bases and J lost 0, with 6 bases in between. Looked up from germline, CDR1 is LNHDA and CDR2 is SQIVND (reference sequence). The CDR3 bases are TGTGCCAGTAGTATAGAGAACAATAGCAATCAGCCCCAGCATTTT. Protein: CASSIENNSNQPQHF.

This clone was seen more than once but under ten times. The J gene is TRBJ2-4, the V gene TRBV7-9, with TRBD1 as a possible D gene (6 bases). The CDR3 length is 15 residues. CDR1 and CDR2 from the germline V gene are SEHNR and FQNEAQ (reference sequence). With 2 bases removed from V and 4 bases from J, the gap between germline ends came to 12 bases. CDR3 in DNA: TGTGCCAGCAGCTTAACCCGGGACATTAAAAACATTCAGTACTTC. Translated, it gives CASSLTRDIKNIQYF. The complete variable domain, with remaining parts taken from reference TRBV7-9 and TRBJ2-4, reads DTGVSQNPRHKITKRGQNVTFRCDPISEHNRLYWYRQTLGQGPEFLTYFQNEAQLEKSRLLSDRFSAERPKGSFSTLEIQRTEQGDSAMYLCASSLTRDIKNIQYFGAGTRLSVL.

This clone occurred a few times. The chain combines TRBV27 with TRBJ2-5; D uncertain. Germline V gene lookup returns CDR1 MNHEY and CDR2 SMNVEV (reference sequence). Trimming left V 8 bases short and J 5 bases short, with 6 bases between. The CDR3 runs 10 residues. DNA of the CDR3: TGTGCCAGCGGAATTGAGACCCAGTACTTC. It specifies CASGIETQYF.

CDR3 residues: CASSAGPPGANEQFF. The CDR3 DNA reads TGTGCCAGCAGCGCGGGCCCGCCCGGGGCGAATGAGCAGTTCTTC. This chain connects TRBV6-6 to TRBJ2-1, with D perhaps given as TRBD1 or TRBD2 (5 bases each). The V end was cut by 6 bases, the J end by 7 bases, with 19 bases between. The CDR3 has 15 residues. Germline CDR1 MNHNY, CDR2 SVGAGI (reference sequence).

The DNA for the CDR3 is TGTGCCAGCATCCGACGACCTTATGAGCAGTTCTTC. This gives the protein CASIRRPYEQFF. J is TRBJ2-1 and V is TRBV5-5; no firm D call. This CDR3 spans 12 amino acids. Germline V lookup: CDR1 SGHKS, CDR2 YYEKEE (reference sequence). V lost 6 bases and J 8 bases, leaving 12 bases between the germline ends.

The J gene is TRBJ2-1, the V gene TRBV5-6; D gene uncertain. Germline CDR1 reads SGHDT; CDR2 reads YYEEEE. Trimming pared 3 bases from V and 6 bases from J, leaving 16 bases between. The CDR3 is 15 amino acids. The CDR3 DNA is TGTGCCAGCAGCTCCAGACCCAACCTGGGCAATGAGCAGTTCTTC. Translating gives CASSSRPNLGNEQFF.